Shown below are 30 T cell receptor beta chains from a single sample sequenced in a study of cytomegalovirus exposure and HLA in healthy donors. In the PCR, 60 Vbeta and 13 Jbeta primers were used. Assay used: immunoSEQ multiplex PCR; TCRdb lists only in-frame clones, some missing. This table holds approximately 70,000 clones, about 70% found once. The sample consisted of PBMCs. The receptors come from a man between 40 and 49 years old in good health and CMV-seropositive.

This chain links TRBV4-2 with TRBJ2-3; 8 bases are a match to TRBD2. The germline gives CDR1 LGHNA, CDR2 YNFKEQ. The CDR3 loop spans 16 amino acids. V shed 5 bases and J 2 bases; nucleotides not matched to a gene: 9. CDR3 in amino acids: CASSFSVSGITDTQYF. The CDR3 bases are TGTGCCAGCAGCTTCTCCGTTAGCGGGATCACAGATACGCAGTATTTT.

The V gene is TRBV7-2, the J gene TRBJ1-2; no firm D call. The CDR3 contains 15 residues. V was pared by 2 bases and J by 4 bases, with 14 bases between. Germline assignment: CDR1 SGHTA and CDR2 FQGNSA. This chain's CDR3 is CASSLLREPAYGYTF. DNA of the CDR3: TGTGCCAGCAGCTTACTTAGGGAGCCGGCCTATGGCTACACCTTC.

CDR3 residues: CASSLAAETQYF. CDR3 coding DNA: TGTGCCAGCAGCTTGGCCGCGGAGACCCAGTACTTC. The V gene is TRBV5-6, the J gene TRBJ2-5, with D unclear. The V end lost 0 bases, the J end lost 5 bases, and 5 bases lay between the germline ends. From germline, CDR1 is SGHDT and CDR2 YYEEEE. The CDR3 is made up of 12 amino acids.

V is TRBV7-8 and J is TRBJ1-5; 10 nucleotides line up with TRBD1. The junction had 10 bases not matched to a gene; V was cut back by 5 bases and J by 0 bases. This CDR3 has 18 amino acids. Germline V gene lookup returns CDR1 SGHVS and CDR2 FQNEAQ. CDR3 amino acids: CASSVGQGVSYSNQPQHF. CDR3 in DNA: TGTGCCAGCAGCGTCGGACAGGGGGTATCCTATAGCAATCAGCCCCAGCATTTT.

The chain couples TRBV23-1 to TRBJ2-5; the match to TRBD2 covers 9 bases. TRBV23-1 is sorted into the ORF group, with uncertain function. Losses at the gene ends were 8 bases for V and 2 bases for J; bases not matched to a gene: 15. CDR3 length: 17 residues. The CDR3 sequence is CASGGREGLSWQETQYF. The CDR3 coding sequence is TGCGCCAGCGGAGGGCGGGAGGGCCTCTCGTGGCAAGAGACCCAGTACTTC.

V is TRBV7-9 and J is TRBJ1-6, with a possible D match to TRBD1 (5 bases). Looked up from germline, CDR1 is SEHNR and CDR2 is FQNEAQ (reference sequence). Trimming shortened V by 6 bases and J by 6 bases, and 12 bases separated the two germline ends. CDR3 size: 14 residues. In DNA, the CDR3 is TGTGCCAGCAGACCTGGACAAGCTAATTCACCCCTCCACTTT. Amino acid sequence: CASRPGQANSPLHF.

The chain recombines TRBV6-1 with TRBJ1-5; no reliable D call. Trimming stripped 0 bases from V and 4 bases from J, with 10 bases between. Germline loops: CDR1 MNHNS, CDR2 SASEGT. This CDR3 region has 15 residues. The CDR3 coding sequence is TGTGCCAGCAGTGAAGCGCGGGTGGGGAATCAGCCCCAGCATTTT. Translation gives CASSEARVGNQPQHF.

This clone has a handful of counts. The gene calls are TRBV10-3 and TRBJ1-5; TRBD1 is a possible D gene (6 bases). V lost 4 bases, J lost 4 bases, and 8 bases lay in between. The germline CDR1 and CDR2 sequences are ENHRY and SYGVKD. CDR3 size: 13 residues. CDR3 bases: TGTGCCATCAGTGCAGGGGAAAATCAGCCCCAGCATTTT. This codes for CAISAGENQPQHF.

The chain uses TRBV10-3 and TRBJ2-2, with D possibly TRBD1 on 6 matching bases. The CDR3 runs 16 residues. The germline CDR1 and CDR2 sequences are ENHRY and SYGVKD. Trimming shortened V by 0 bases and J by 2 bases, and 10 bases separated the two germline ends. CDR3 loop: CAISESTGQNTGELFF. In DNA form, the CDR3 reads TGTGCCATCAGTGAGTCAACAGGGCAAAACACCGGGGAGCTGTTTTTT.

The chain links TRBV6-6 to TRBJ1-2; D is undetermined. Germline V gene data show CDR1 as MNHNY and CDR2 as SVGAGI (reference sequence). The CDR3 spans 15 residues. V was cut by 0 bases and J by 2 bases, with 10 bases left in between. CDR3 sequence reads: CASSYSGELNYGYTF. CDR3 bases: TGTGCCAGCAGTTACTCCGGGGAATTGAACTATGGCTACACCTTC.

V usage is TRBV7-8 and J usage is TRBJ1-4; D possibly corresponds to TRBD1 (5 bases). Germline V gene data show CDR1 as SGHVS and CDR2 as FQNEAQ. V lost 5 bases, J lost 11 bases, and 18 bases lay in between. The CDR3 is 14 residues long. This chain's CDR3 is CASSAGTTSRKLFF. The CDR3 DNA sequence: TGTGCCAGCAGCGCGGGGACCACCTCGCGGAAACTGTTTTTT.

This sequence joins TRBV5-6 and TRBJ1-5, with a tentative D call TRBD1 (6 bases). The germline V gene has CDR1 SGHDT and CDR2 YYEEEE. The ends were cut back, 0 bases at V and 2 bases at J, with 12 bases in the middle. The CDR3 spans 16 residues. The CDR3: CASSLGAGGRNQPQHF. CDR3 sequence (DNA): TGTGCCAGCAGCTTGGGGGCGGGGGGCCGCAATCAGCCCCAGCATTTT.

The chain carries TRBV5-4 and TRBJ1-1; 7 bases map to TRBD1. Germline trimming cut 4 bases from V and 2 bases from J; bases unmatched to any gene: 23. Germline-derived CDR1 and CDR2 are SGHNT and YYREEE (reference sequence). The CDR3 loop spans 20 amino acids. The chain's CDR3 is CASSPPVRGTTRGLNTEAFF. The CDR3 DNA reads TGTGCCAGCAGCCCCCCAGTCAGGGGTACAACTAGGGGGCTTAACACTGAAGCTTTCTTT.

This clone was detected only a few times. The same CDR3 is also encoded by other DNA sequences in this sample. The V and J genes are TRBV4-2 and TRBJ1-1, with TRBD1 identical over 7 bases. This CDR3 region has 14 residues. Germline lookup yields CDR1 LGHNA and CDR2 YNFKEQ. V trimming: 3 bases; J trimming: 0 bases; junction bases outside the gene matches: 1. The CDR3 sequence: CASSQGQLNTEAFF. The CDR3 region has the DNA TGTGCCAGCAGCCAGGGACAGCTGAACACTGAAGCTTTCTTT.

This clone was counted a single time. CDR3: CASSFERGATQFF. CDR3 DNA sequence: TGTGCCAGCAGCTTCGAGCGGGGGGCCACACAGTTCTTC. The V gene is TRBV11-2, the J gene TRBJ2-1, with TRBD2 matching 9 bases. The CDR3 extends over 13 amino acids. J gave up 13 bases and V 3 bases, and 7 bases lay outside the gene matches. In germline, CDR1 is SGHAT, CDR2 FQNNGV.

The chain joins TRBV19 to TRBJ2-7, with D maybe TRBD1 (5 bases). CDR1 is LNHDA, CDR2 SQIVND, per germline (reference sequence). The CDR3 runs 13 residues. Trimming pared 3 bases from V and 5 bases from J, leaving 11 bases between. CDR3 amino acids: CASSIWGAHEQYF. DNA for the CDR3: TGTGCCAGTAGTATCTGGGGCGCCCACGAGCAGTACTTC.

The rearrangement links TRBV19 to TRBJ1-1; 7 nucleotides agree with TRBD1. The CDR3 sequence is 11 residues long. Germline V CDR1 and CDR2: LNHDA, SQIVND (reference sequence). Trimming removed 8 bases from V and 8 bases from J; junction bases left unmatched: 5. CDR3 sequence (DNA): TGTGCCAGTCGACAGGGTGGAGAAGCTTTCTTT. Translated: CASRQGGEAFF.

The chain is built from TRBV30 and TRBJ2-5; D unclear. Deletions cut 2 bases from V and 1 base from J, with 5 bases between. Germline assignment: CDR1 GTSNPN and CDR2 SVGIG (reference sequence). This CDR3 has 12 amino acids. CDR3 bases: TGTGCCTGGAGTCACAGCCAAGAGACCCAGTACTTC. It codes for CAWSHSQETQYF.

The chain has TRBV2 and TRBJ2-7; D is perhaps TRBD2 (5 bases). The V gene lost 7 bases and the J gene lost 3 bases, with 16 bases spanning the gap. The germline V gene has CDR1 SNHLY and CDR2 FYNNEI. CDR3 length equals 14 residues. As DNA, the CDR3 is TGTGCCAGCATCATAGGGTTAGGAGGCTACGAGCAGTACTTC. Its protein product is CASIIGLGGYEQYF. Variable domain in full (rest from reference TRBV2 and TRBJ2-7): EPEVTQTPSHQVTQMGQEVILRCVPISNHLYFYWYRQILGQKVEFLVSFYNNEISEKSEIFDDQFSVERPDGSNFTLKIRSTKLEDSAMYFCASIIGLGGYEQYFGPGTRLTVT.

The V call is TRBV7-2, the J call TRBJ2-7; a weak D match, TRBD2 (5 bases). With 4 bases removed from V and 7 bases from J, the gap between germline ends came to 17 bases. The germline V gene has CDR1 SGHTA and CDR2 FQGNSA. The CDR3 covers 14 residues. CDR3 nucleotides: TGTGCCAGCAGCTCTCCGACTACCCGTGGGGAGCAGTACTTC. It yields the protein CASSSPTTRGEQYF.

This chain links TRBV30 with TRBJ1-5; D remains unclear. The CDR3 has 13 residues. Trimming pared 0 bases from V and 6 bases from J, leaving 9 bases between. Germline loops: CDR1 GTSNPN, CDR2 SVGIG (reference sequence). For the CDR3, the DNA is TGTGCCTGGAGTGTATCCGGCGGTCAGCCCCAGCATTTT. Amino acids: CAWSVSGGQPQHF.

This clone was detected a few times. This chain joins TRBV7-2 and TRBJ1-2; 10 bases fit TRBD1. Germline V CDR1 and CDR2: SGHTA, FQGNSA. The CDR3 covers 16 residues. The ends lost 1 base at V and 7 bases at J; junction bases unmatched: 9. CDR3: CASSLDYDRGRSGYTF. The CDR3 DNA reads as TGTGCCAGCAGCTTAGATTATGACAGGGGGCGCAGTGGCTACACCTTC.

To note about this clone: Different DNA sequences within this sample yield the same CDR3. This chain links TRBV9 with TRBJ1-2; 9 bases align to TRBD1. Trimming removed 0 bases from V and 5 bases from J; junction bases left unmatched: 8. From germline, CDR1 is SGDLS and CDR2 YYNGEE. The CDR3 consists of 16 residues. The CDR3 DNA follows: TGTGCCAGCAGCGTAGGAGGAACAGGGGGCAAGTATGGCTACACCTTC. The encoded protein is CASSVGGTGGKYGYTF.

This clone was seen a few times. CDR3 protein: CASSLGRWNTEAFF. The DNA for the CDR3 is TGTGCCAGCAGCTTAGGCAGGTGGAACACTGAAGCTTTCTTT. The rearrangement uses TRBV7-9 and TRBJ1-1; D unresolved. The length of the CDR3 is 14 residues. Per germline, CDR1 SEHNR and CDR2 FQNEAQ (reference sequence). Trimming removed 1 base from V and 1 base from J, with 7 bases in between.

The chain has TRBV9 and TRBJ1-4, with 7 positions matching TRBD1. Trimming removed 3 bases from V and 8 bases from J; junction bases left unmatched: 7. The CDR3 is 14 amino acids. Germline lookup yields CDR1 SGDLS and CDR2 YYNGEE. CDR3 amino acids: CASSDTGVSEKLFF. The CDR3 nucleotides read TGTGCCAGCAGCGATACAGGGGTGTCCGAAAAACTGTTTTTT.

CDR3 bases: TGTGCCAGCAGCGGGACTAGCGGGCTCACTAGCACAGATACGCAGTATTTT. It translates to CASSGTSGLTSTDTQYF. This sequence joins TRBV5-4 and TRBJ2-3; 12 bases align to TRBD2. The CDR3 spans 17 residues. CDR1 and CDR2 (germline): SGHNT, YYREEE (reference sequence). V was pared by 4 bases and J by 0 bases, with 6 bases of the junction left unmatched.

The V gene is TRBV6-5, the J gene TRBJ2-1; 8 bases map to TRBD2. The CDR3 is 16 residues long. V shed 0 bases, J shed 2 bases, and the junction held 3 bases outside the gene matches. Germline loops: CDR1 MNHEY, CDR2 SVGAGI. CDR3 nucleotide sequence: TGTGCCAGCAGTTACTCTCGGCGGGAGGCCTACAATGAGCAGTTCTTC. It encodes CASSYSRREAYNEQFF.

This clone came up many times. V and J are TRBV6-5 and TRBJ1-1; 8 positions match TRBD1. Germline CDR1 reads MNHEY; CDR2 reads SVGAGI. The CDR3 is made up of 15 amino acids. V lost 5 bases to trimming and J lost 0 bases; unmatched junction nucleotides: 5. This chain's CDR3 is CASSPRTGLNTEAFF. As DNA, the CDR3 is TGTGCCAGCAGTCCCCGGACAGGGCTGAACACTGAAGCTTTCTTT.

The chain joins TRBV6-1 to TRBJ2-7, with D possibly being TRBD1 (5 bases). The V end lost 7 bases, the J end lost 9 bases, and 16 bases lay between the germline ends. The CDR3 consists of 12 residues. Germline assignment: CDR1 MNHNS and CDR2 SASEGT. DNA of the CDR3: TGTGCCAGCACTCCAGACAGCACCGGGCAGTACTTC. Protein product: CASTPDSTGQYF.

This chain joins TRBV2 and TRBJ2-1; D unresolved. The CDR3 sequence is 14 residues long. Germline values: CDR1 SNHLY, CDR2 FYNNEI. The ends were cut back, 6 bases at V and 8 bases at J, with 17 bases in the middle. The CDR3 DNA is TGTGCCAGCAGGGGCCCCGGCTTAGACCATGAGCAGTTCTTC. Translation gives CASRGPGLDHEQFF.